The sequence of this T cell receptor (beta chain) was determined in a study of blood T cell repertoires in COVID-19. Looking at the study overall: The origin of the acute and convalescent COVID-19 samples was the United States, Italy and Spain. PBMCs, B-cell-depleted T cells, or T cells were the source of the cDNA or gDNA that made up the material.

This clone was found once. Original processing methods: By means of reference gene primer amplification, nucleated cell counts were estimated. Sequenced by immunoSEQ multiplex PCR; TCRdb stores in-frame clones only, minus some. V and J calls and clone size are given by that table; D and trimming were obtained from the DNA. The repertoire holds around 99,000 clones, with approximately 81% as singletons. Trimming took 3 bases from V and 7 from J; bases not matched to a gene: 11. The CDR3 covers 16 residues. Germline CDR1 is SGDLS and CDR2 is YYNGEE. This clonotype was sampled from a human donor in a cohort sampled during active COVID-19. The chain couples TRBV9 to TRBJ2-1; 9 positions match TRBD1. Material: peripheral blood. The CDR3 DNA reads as TGTGCCAGCAGCGCTAGACCGGGACAGGGTTCGAATGAGCAGTTCTTC. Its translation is CASSARPGQGSNEQFF.